This T cell receptor beta chain was recorded in a study of T-cell memory formation after mild COVID-19. CDR3 length equals 14 residues. V lost 4 bases, J lost 5 bases, and 14 bases lay in between. This clonotype was seen many times. TCRdb called the 5' RACE reads again in MiXCR, with one record for every CDR3 protein. This sample has 350,000 to 500,000 distinct CDR3 sequences, with around a quarter found just once. This chain joins TRBV12-3 or TRBV12-4 and TRBJ1-1; D is perhaps TRBD1 (5 bases). This clonotype was sampled from an adult woman who had mild COVID-19 (a few samples of this study predate the infection). Cell type and time point are not known. What was sequenced was PBMCs or a T cell subset sorted from them (not recorded which). CDR3 residues: CASSWGIRGTEAFF. CDR3 nucleotide sequence: TGTGCCAGCAGTTGGGGCATTAGGGGTACTGAAGCTTTCTTT.